This T cell receptor (beta chain) was identified in a study of CD8+CD57+ T cells in acquired aplastic anemia (dated by TCRdb to the late 2010s). Concerning the study at large: A mean of 3.2 ug of DNA, ranging from 0.2 to 27.4 ug, was extracted from sorted CD4+ and CD8+ cells. CD8+CD57+ expansion was defined as a frequency above the mean frequency observed in healthy subjects.

Expansion of CD8+CD57+ cells had been shown by flow cytometry in the patients chosen for sequencing. All patients had severe acquired aplastic anemia diagnosed by International Study of Aplastic Anemia and Agranulocytosis and Camitta criteria. No therapy had been received by the patients at the time of blood sampling. The study deep-sequenced TCR repertoires of sorted CD4+ and CD8+ blood T cells from severe aplastic anemia patients and healthy subjects. Patients were enrolled under clinicaltrials.gov protocols 00001620, 01623167, 00001397, 00071045, 00081523 and 00961064 in the USA. Ficoll-Paque density gradient centrifugation was used to isolate peripheral blood mononuclear cells. Before DNA was extracted, CD4+ and CD8+ T cells were sorted using either FACS or magnetic beads. The research as a whole found: Although roughly 29 CD8+ CDR3 sequences were shared by patients and controls, these sequences appeared highly expressed in patients and within the immunodominant clones of patients. Patients and healthy controls showed no significant difference in CD8+ Simpson's diversity (P=0.060).

Spanning cysteine to phenylalanine, the CDR3 consists of 14 amino acids. The sequence is cut down to CDR3 DNA, 42 bases in frame from base 1. Trimming costs V 1 base and J 4 bases, and their ends lie 11 bases apart. CDR1 LNHDA and CDR2 SQIVND are derived from the germline V gene (reference sequence). Profiling of TCR beta VDJ combinations and CDR3 sequences used genomic DNA as the template. An Illumina HiSeq 2000 was the platform used for TCR repertoire sequencing. On the authors' methods: TRBV/TRBJ rearrangement plots, CDR3 size and DJ length profiles, and Simpson's diversity index were used to evaluate the repertoires. The most abundant DNA sequence in the deep sequencing data was taken as the immunodominant clone. CDR3 amino acid sequences were screened for sharing across subjects and compared with published repertoires and the VDJdb database. TCRdb reworked the public reads: Q25 trimming with fastp, MiXCR clone assembly, productive beta chains retained. For every CDR3 protein sequence, its rows merge into one entry that carries the most common genes and DNA. TCRdb, not the original authors, processed these V and J calls. The sample records 150,000 or so distinct CDR3 sequences, just over 50% of which are singletons. The ten most abundant clones make up about 12% of the sample.

This clonotype was recorded at least ten times. The specificity of this receptor is unknown. No base qualities exist here, and no much larger clone lies one base off it. This TCR was recovered from a human donor with aplastic anemia. The receptor chain draws on TRBV19 and TRBJ2-7, with the D gene too uncertain to name. Specimen: sorted CD4+, CD8+, or CD8+CD57+ T cells (not recorded which) from PBMCs. The CDR3 protein is CASSIAYGEYEQYF. The DNA sequence is as follows: TGTGCCAGTAGTATAGCTTACGGAGAGTACGAGCAGTACTTC.